This T cell receptor (beta chain) stems from a study of blood T cells in healthy people across ages. Points from the study as a whole: Correlation between TCR beta diversity and naive T cell percentage was strong.

Then a second PCR, running roughly 7 to 11 cycles, was carried out with a sample-barcoded 5' primer and a J-beta primer mix. TCRdb re-analysed the 5' RACE reads in MiXCR, keeping a single row per CDR3 protein. This sample carries about 1.1 million distinct CDR3 sequences, roughly two fifths of them seen once, and the ten largest clones take around 13%. This clonotype was detected a few times. Its antigen is unidentified. Germline CDR1 MNHEY, CDR2 SVGEGT. Trimming pared 6 bases from V and 4 bases from J, leaving 13 bases between. The CDR3 has 14 residues. The source of this sequence is a man between 18 and 29 years old in good health. The specimen sequenced was blood. V is TRBV6-2 or TRBV6-3 and J is TRBJ1-5; D is unclear. The CDR3 loop is CASSLRWRNQPQHF. CDR3 bases: TGTGCCAGCAGCCTACGGTGGAGGAATCAGCCCCAGCATTTT.